This is a list of T cell receptor beta chains from one sample in a study of shared clonotypes between healthy human individuals. Assay used: immunoSEQ multiplex PCR; TCRdb lists only in-frame clones, some missing. Of 2 million to 2.5 million clones detected, 93% appear once; the ten largest clones hold approximately 1.7%. The sample was naive CD8+ T cells from PBMCs. The receptor set was obtained from a man aged 18-30 years in good health. Some clones in this sample may be carry-over from other donors' samples. Both conserved end residues are part of each CDR3. A D gene is named only where the DNA matches it firmly. Clone size is shown for a subset of rows, as once, few, many or a class of expanded clone.

CDR3 length: 16; D gene: -; V gene: TRBV28; J gene: TRBJ1-5; clone size: -; CDR3 DNA: TGTGCCAGCAGTTTCCTCCAAGGGGCCGAGAATCAGCCCCAGCATTTT; CDR3 protein: CASSFLQGAENQPQHF
CDR3 length: 13; D gene: TRBD1; V gene: TRBV28; J gene: TRBJ2-5; clone size: -; CDR3 DNA: TGTGCCAGCAGACTACAGGGGGAAGAGACCCAGTACTTC; CDR3 protein: CASRLQGEETQYF
CDR3 length: 17; D gene: -; V gene: TRBV11-2; J gene: TRBJ2-5; clone size: once; CDR3 DNA: TGTGCCAGCAGTTTCGCCCCCGGTGGTGGGGGATCAGAGACCCAGTACTTC; CDR3 protein: CASSFAPGGGGSETQYF
CDR3 length: 12; D gene: -; V gene: TRBV27; J gene: TRBJ2-7; clone size: -; CDR3 DNA: TGTGCCAGCAGTTTTTCCGGGTTGGAGCAGTACTTC; CDR3 protein: CASSFSGLEQYF
CDR3 length: 14; D gene: -; V gene: TRBV27; J gene: TRBJ2-7; clone size: once; CDR3 DNA: TGTGCCAGTTCAGACGGGGCGCTACCTGACGAGCAGTACTTC; CDR3 protein: CASSDGALPDEQYF
CDR3 length: 15; D gene: -; V gene: TRBV28; J gene: TRBJ2-7; clone size: -; CDR3 DNA: TGTGCCAGCAGTTTTCGGCGGGATGTCCCTTCCGAGCAGTACTTC; CDR3 protein: CASSFRRDVPSEQYF
CDR3 length: 14; D gene: -; V gene: TRBV13; J gene: TRBJ1-4; clone size: -; CDR3 DNA: TGTGCCAGCAGCTCGGCAGGGCGTAATGAAAAACTGTTTTTT; CDR3 protein: CASSSAGRNEKLFF
CDR3 length: 21; D gene: TRBD1; V gene: TRBV27; J gene: TRBJ2-6; clone size: -; CDR3 DNA: TGTGCCAGCAGTCTATACCCCATAACCACAGGGGGAATCTCTGGGGCCAACGTCCTGACTTTC; CDR3 protein: CASSLYPITTGGISGANVLTF
CDR3 length: 16; D gene: -; V gene: TRBV6-5; J gene: TRBJ2-2; clone size: -; CDR3 DNA: TGTGCCAGCAGTTACCCCCCCAGGGGCGATAGCTGGGAGCTGTTTTTT; CDR3 protein: CASSYPPRGDSWELFF
CDR3 length: 15; D gene: -; V gene: TRBV11-2; J gene: TRBJ2-1; clone size: -; CDR3 DNA: TGTGCCAGCAGCTTAAGTGTCGGGCCAGCAGCTGAGCAGTTCTTC; CDR3 protein: CASSLSVGPAAEQFF
CDR3 length: 14; D gene: TRBD1; V gene: TRBV7-9; J gene: TRBJ1-2; clone size: -; CDR3 DNA: TGTGCCAGCAGCTTCCGACAGGGGGACTATGGCTACACCTTC; CDR3 protein: CASSFRQGDYGYTF
CDR3 length: 17; D gene: -; V gene: TRBV4-3; J gene: TRBJ1-2; clone size: -; CDR3 DNA: TGCGCCAGCAGCCAAGAGGGGGGTTTACAGACTAACTATGGCTACACCTTC; CDR3 protein: CASSQEGGLQTNYGYTF
CDR3 length: 11; D gene: -; V gene: TRBV28; J gene: TRBJ2-7; clone size: -; CDR3 DNA: TGTGCCAGCAGAGCCGGCTACGAGCAGTACTTC; CDR3 protein: CASRAGYEQYF
CDR3 length: 15; D gene: -; V gene: TRBV5-4; J gene: TRBJ2-7; clone size: -; CDR3 DNA: TGTGCCAGCAGCCCTAGGTCCAGGTTAATGGATGAGCAGTACTTC; CDR3 protein: CASSPRSRLMDEQYF
CDR3 length: 15; D gene: -; V gene: TRBV29-1; J gene: TRBJ1-1; clone size: few; CDR3 DNA: TGCAGCGTTGAATTTTTGGACCCCGGGGACACTGAAGCTTTCTTT; CDR3 protein: CSVEFLDPGDTEAFF
CDR3 length: 14; D gene: -; V gene: TRBV19; J gene: TRBJ2-7; clone size: -; CDR3 DNA: TGTGCCAGTAGTATAGATCACAGCTCCTACGAGCAGTACTTC; CDR3 protein: CASSIDHSSYEQYF
CDR3 length: 16; D gene: TRBD2; V gene: TRBV7-9; J gene: TRBJ2-1; clone size: -; CDR3 DNA: TGTGCCAGCAGTTCGCTTGAGCGGGAACGCTACAATGAGCAGTTCTTC; CDR3 protein: CASSSLERERYNEQFF